This T cell receptor (beta chain) was sequenced for a study of T cell changes during pregnancy in multiple sclerosis. Germline-derived CDR1 and CDR2 are WNHNN and SYGVQD (reference sequence). J lost 12 bases, V lost 8 bases, and 10 bases had no gene match. CDR3 size: 14 residues. Clones were read by immunoSEQ multiplex PCR, and TCRdb kept only the in-frame ones, dropping some. The sample consists of tens of thousands of clones, about nine tenths of them appearing once. Sequencing used CD4+ T cells from peripheral blood mononuclear cells, obtained in the second trimester of pregnancy. This sequence originates from a female donor in good health, enrolled as a control in a pregnancy study. The V gene is TRBV10-1, the J gene TRBJ2-4; 13 bases fit TRBD2. The DNA of the CDR3 is TGCGCCAGCGGACTAGCGGGGGTGACCGGGTGTCAGTACTTC. Protein sequence: CASGLAGVTGCQYF.